This TCR beta chain appears in the sequencing data of a study of shared clonotypes between healthy human individuals. Concerning this clone: What it binds is unknown.

The CDR3 is 16 amino acids. V was shortened by 1 base and J by 10 bases, with 20 bases between the two germline ends. CDR1 is SEHNR, CDR2 FQNEAQ, per germline (reference sequence). CD8 cells regarded as naive lacked CD45RO, were positively chosen for CCR7, and omitted terminally differentiated effector memory CD45RA+ cells. Notes on the study in general: Generally, estimated richness proved larger in naive subsets than it did in memory subsets. The generation probabilities recorded for non-shared clonotypes fell below those of clonotypes shared by all four donors.

The method was immunoSEQ multiplex PCR; TCRdb's version includes in-frame clones alone and lacks a portion of them. Seen here are roughly 850,000 clones, about 96% observed once, and the top ten hold less than 0.25%. The sample comprised naive CD8+ T cells sorted from blood. This chain connects TRBV7-9 to TRBJ2-1; D possibly uses TRBD1 or TRBD2 (5 bases each). The sequence was collected from a man younger than 45 in good health. The DNA of the CDR3 is TGTGCCAGCAGCTTAGTGGGGACCGGACTTTCGTGGGAGCAGTTCTTC. This encodes CASSLVGTGLSWEQFF.